This T cell receptor (beta chain) comes out of a study of OX40 agonist ivuxolimab in advanced cancers. Turning to the study itself: The patients received ivuxolimab by intravenous route every 2 weeks at 0.01 to 10 mg/kg. Patients with prior anti-PD-1, anti-PD-L1 or anti-CTLA-4 therapy were eligible; approximately 40% had some.

With respect to this clone: The antigen is unknown.

Looked up from germline, CDR1 is MNHEY and CDR2 is SVGAGI. The CDR3 totals 14 residues. The germline V and J ends were trimmed by 6 bases and 6 bases, with 17 bases remaining between them. Study results and limitations: Clonal expansion was seen in CD4+ and CD8+ blood T cells by week 6 at 0.1 to 3.0 mg/kg.

Using immunoSEQ multiplex PCR, the repertoire was profiled, and TCRdb retains in-frame clones only, with some absent. The data show about 38,000 clones, about 89% seen once. Sequences were derived from CD4+ or CD8+ T cells sorted from blood, sampled in a trial of the OX40 agonist ivuxolimab. V is TRBV6-5 and J is TRBJ1-2; D might be TRBD1 (5 bases). This receptor was identified in an adult with an advanced solid tumor such as melanoma, head and neck, liver or kidney cancer. This CDR3 reads CASRSPREVNGYTF. The CDR3 region has the DNA TGTGCCAGCAGATCCCCCAGGGAGGTGAATGGCTACACCTTC.